The next 27 T cell receptor beta chains were all read from a single sample in a study of T cell responses to AZD1222 COVID-19 vaccine. Assay used: immunoSEQ multiplex PCR; TCRdb lists only in-frame clones, some missing. Counted here are about 140,000 clones, 85% to 90% occurring once; the ten biggest clones make up approximately 2.8%. The specimen comprised peripheral blood, sampled 28 days after the second AZD1222 dose. The receptors shown here come from an adult who received the AZD1222 COVID-19 vaccine.

This clone was found once. The V gene is TRBV19, the J gene TRBJ2-3, with D maybe TRBD1 (6 bases). The CDR3 runs 15 residues. V lost 3 bases and J lost 6, with 16 bases in between. Germline V CDR1 and CDR2: LNHDA, SQIVND (reference sequence). CDR3 protein: CASSIPMGTGDTQYF. The CDR3 DNA is TGTGCCAGTAGTATCCCCATGGGTACAGGGGATACGCAGTATTTT.

The CDR3 sequence is CASSRFNSYEQYF. CDR3 DNA sequence: TGTGCCAGCAGCAGGTTTAATTCCTACGAGCAGTACTTC. The J gene is TRBJ2-7, the V gene TRBV6-5; D gene ambiguous. CDR1 MNHEY and CDR2 SVGAGI come from the germline V gene. This CDR3 comprises 13 residues. V was pared by 6 bases and J by 1 base, with 10 bases between.

The rearrangement joins TRBV30 to TRBJ1-1; D is unresolved. Germline assignment: CDR1 GTSNPN and CDR2 SVGIG (reference sequence). With 2 bases removed from V and 6 bases from J, the gap between germline ends came to 10 bases. This CDR3 spans 12 amino acids. CDR3 sequence: CAWSLRYPEAFF. The CDR3 DNA follows: TGTGCCTGGAGTCTTAGGTATCCTGAAGCTTTCTTT.

The chain couples TRBV28 to TRBJ2-6; 9 bases agree with TRBD1. This CDR3 is 17 amino acids long. Germline V gene lookup returns CDR1 MDHEN and CDR2 SYDVKM. Trimming took 6 bases from V and 8 from J; bases not matched to a gene: 14. The CDR3 region has the DNA TGTGCCAGCAGACCTCTCCCCACAGGGGGCACGACCAACGTCCTGACTTTC. It yields the protein CASRPLPTGGTTNVLTF.

On this clone itself: Other DNA sequences from this sample encode an identical CDR3 as well. The chain couples TRBV18 to TRBJ1-5, with 8 bases lining up with TRBD1. J gave up 4 bases and V 6 bases, and 8 bases lay outside the gene matches. The CDR3 sequence is 15 residues long. Germline CDR1 is KGHSH and CDR2 is LQKENI. CDR3 protein: CASSPDRGGNQPQHF. The CDR3 DNA is TGTGCCAGCTCGCCCGACAGGGGAGGTAATCAGCCCCAGCATTTT.

The chain is built from TRBV14 and TRBJ2-1, with 9 bases matching TRBD2. The J segment lost 4 bases and the V segment lost 0 bases, leaving 1 base of the junction unmatched. The CDR3 extends over 15 amino acids. Germline values: CDR1 SGHDN, CDR2 FVKESK. The CDR3, as DNA: TGTGCCAGCAGCCAAGAAGCGGGAGGATACAATGAGCAGTTCTTC. Amino acid sequence: CASSQEAGGYNEQFF.

J is TRBJ1-2 and V is TRBV12-5, with 7 nucleotides matching TRBD1. The length of the CDR3 is 13 residues. J was trimmed by 2 bases and V by 5 bases; bases with no gene match: 2. In germline, CDR1 is LGHNT, CDR2 FRNRAP. CDR3 sequence: CASGQTGNYGYTF. CDR3 nucleotides: TGTGCTAGTGGTCAGACAGGGAACTATGGCTACACCTTC.

The chain employs TRBV7-3 and TRBJ2-7; TRBD1 matches 7 bases. Germline CDR1 is SGHTA and CDR2 is FQGTGA. There are 15 residues in the CDR3. V dropped 0 bases and J dropped 3; count of bases not matched to a gene: 5. The CDR3 DNA reads as TGTGCCAGCAGCTTAACTGGGGGACAGCGCTACGAGCAGTACTTC. Translating gives CASSLTGGQRYEQYF. Together with reference TRBV7-3 and TRBJ2-7, the CDR3 gives the full variable domain: GAGVSQTPSNKVTEKGKYVELRCDPISGHTALYWYRQSLGQGPEFLIYFQGTGAADDSGLPNDRFFAVRPEGSVSTLKIQRTERGDSAVYLCASSLTGGQRYEQYFGPGTRLTVT.

In its sample, this clone was seen many times. The gene calls are TRBV5-1 and TRBJ2-1; TRBD2 aligns across 12 bases. Trimming took 1 base from V and 10 from J; bases not matched to a gene: 9. The CDR3 length is 16 residues. CDR1 and CDR2 from the germline V gene are SGHRS and YFSETQ. CDR3 in amino acids: CASSLPTTSGRMEQFF. CDR3 DNA: TGCGCCAGCAGCTTGCCGACGACTAGCGGGAGAATGGAGCAGTTCTTC.

This clone was detected only once. The chain joins TRBV6-5 to TRBJ1-1; perhaps TRBD1 as D (5 bases). Trimming took off 0 bases at V and 5 bases at J, with 10 bases between the two ends. CDR3 size: 14 residues. Germline CDR1 is MNHEY and CDR2 is SVGAGI. CDR3 amino acids: CASSYSPRGTEAFF. In nucleotides, the CDR3 is TGTGCCAGCAGTTACTCGCCTAGGGGTACTGAAGCTTTCTTT.

DNA of the CDR3: TGTGCCAGCACCTATAAGGTAGCTAGCGGGTACACCGGGGAGCTGTTTTTT. It codes for CASTYKVASGYTGELFF. V is TRBV11-3 and J is TRBJ2-2, with 8 bases aligning to TRBD2. After removal of 7 bases from V and 3 bases from J, the junction contained 13 bases not matched to a gene. Per germline, CDR1 SGHNT and CDR2 YENEEA. There are 17 residues in the CDR3.

The rearrangement uses TRBV2 and TRBJ2-5; D is unresolved. Germline V gene data show CDR1 as SNHLY and CDR2 as FYNNEI. The CDR3 runs to 11 residues. Trimming removed 10 bases at V and 2 bases at J, with 8 bases between. In DNA, the CDR3 is TGTGCCACCGCCCGTCAAGAGACCCAGTACTTC. It encodes CATARQETQYF.

This clone was observed once. This chain uses TRBV27 with TRBJ1-2; D is perhaps TRBD1 (6 bases). Between the trimmed V and J ends, which lost 3 bases and 4 bases, there was a span of 12 bases. CDR1 and CDR2 from the germline V gene are MNHEY and SMNVEV (reference sequence). CDR3 length equals 14 residues. CDR3 sequence (DNA): TGTGCCAGCAGTTTTCGGGGGCGCAGCTATGGCTACACCTTC. As protein: CASSFRGRSYGYTF.

The chain is built from TRBV28 and TRBJ1-1; the match to TRBD1 covers 7 bases. With V trimmed by 6 bases and J by 7 bases, 11 bases remained unmatched. The CDR3 contains 14 residues. Germline V CDR1 and CDR2: MDHEN, SYDVKM. The CDR3 protein is CASSSPGQRYEAFF. CDR3 nucleotide sequence: TGTGCCAGCAGCTCGCCGGGACAGCGATATGAAGCTTTCTTT.

V gene TRBV6-6 combines with J gene TRBJ2-5; D unresolved. CDR3 length: 11 amino acids. CDR1 is MNHNY and CDR2 is SVGAGI in the germline V gene (reference sequence). V lost 5 bases and J 4 bases, leaving 5 bases between the germline ends. The CDR3: CASSQLETQYF. Written as DNA, the CDR3 is TGTGCCAGCAGTCAGCTAGAGACCCAGTACTTC.

The chain links TRBV7-8 to TRBJ2-2; D remains unclear. The CDR3 is 14 amino acids. Trimming stripped 0 bases from V and 4 bases from J, with 6 bases between. CDR1 is SGHVS and CDR2 is FQNEAQ in the germline V gene. CDR3 protein: CASSLALITGELFF. DNA of the CDR3: TGTGCCAGCAGCTTAGCGCTAATCACCGGGGAGCTGTTTTTT. The full variable domain, in which reference TRBV7-8 and TRBJ2-2 provide the parts outside the CDR3, is GAGVSQSPRYKVAKRGQDVALRCDPISGHVSLFWYQQALGQGPEFLTYFQNEAQLDKSGLPSDRFFAERPEGSVSTLKIQRTQQEDSAVYLCASSLALITGELFFGEGSRLTVL.

V is TRBV5-5 and J is TRBJ2-3, with a tentative D call TRBD2 (6 bases). CDR3 length: 14 residues. Trimming removed 2 bases from V and 3 bases from J, with 10 bases in between. Germline-derived CDR1 and CDR2 are SGHKS and YYEKEE (reference sequence). CDR3 in amino acids: CASSFQEGTDTQYF. CDR3 DNA: TGTGCCAGCAGCTTCCAGGAGGGGACAGATACGCAGTATTTT.

This clone has just a few counts. The chain is built from TRBV4-1 and TRBJ1-5; D might be TRBD1 (5 bases). Germline V gene data show CDR1 as MGHRA and CDR2 as YSYEKL. Deletions cut 3 bases from V and 7 bases from J, with 13 bases between. CDR3 length equals 14 residues. The CDR3 here is CASSHPDTGQPQHF. In nucleotides, the CDR3 is TGCGCCAGCAGCCATCCGGACACCGGACAGCCCCAGCATTTT.

The gene calls are TRBV30 and TRBJ2-7; D not resolved. The CDR3 spans 15 residues. V lost 2 bases and J lost 0, with 14 bases in between. Germline assignment: CDR1 GTSNPN and CDR2 SVGIG (reference sequence). The CDR3 here is CAWSWATISSYEQYF. In DNA form, the CDR3 reads TGTGCCTGGAGTTGGGCCACCATCAGCTCCTACGAGCAGTACTTC.

This clone was observed once. The J gene is TRBJ1-1, the V gene TRBV19; no clear D gene. Trimming stripped 7 bases from V and 7 bases from J, with 10 bases between. Looked up from germline, CDR1 is LNHDA and CDR2 is SQIVND (reference sequence). The CDR3 totals 11 residues. CDR3 region: CASKRHFEAFF. DNA of the CDR3: TGTGCCAGTAAGAGACACTTTGAAGCTTTCTTT.

This chain connects TRBV7-5 to TRBJ1-3. TRBV7-5 has pseudogene status. This CDR3 has 17 amino acids. In DNA form, the CDR3 reads TGTGCCAGAAGCTTAGCGCTGAGGGCAGTCTCTGGAAACACCATATATTTT. It yields the protein CARSLALRAVSGNTIYF.

The chain uses TRBV6-2 or TRBV6-3 and TRBJ1-1; 7 positions agree with TRBD1. The CDR3 extends over 13 amino acids. Germline loops: CDR1 MNHEY, CDR2 SVGEGT. V gave up 5 bases and J gave up 8 bases; unmatched junction bases: 8. CDR3 sequence reads: CASSHRGLLEAFF. Here the CDR3 DNA reads TGTGCCAGCAGTCACAGGGGCCTACTGGAAGCTTTCTTT.

This chain connects TRBV6-5 to TRBJ1-1; D uncertain. Trimming took off 5 bases at V and 1 base at J, with 11 bases between the two ends. Germline V gene lookup returns CDR1 MNHEY and CDR2 SVGAGI. The CDR3 is 14 amino acids. This CDR3 is CASSPLRGNTEAFF. The CDR3 bases are TGTGCCAGCAGTCCCCTCCGGGGGAACACTGAAGCTTTCTTT.

The rearrangement joins TRBV7-9 to TRBJ1-4; no definite D call. Trimming left V 1 base short and J 6 bases short, with 6 bases between. CDR3 size: 13 residues. Germline assignment: CDR1 SEHNR and CDR2 FQNEAQ (reference sequence). DNA of the CDR3: TGTGCCAGCAGCTTAGGGGGTGATGAAAAACTGTTTTTT. Protein sequence: CASSLGGDEKLFF.

Of note for this clone: No conserved phenylalanine or tryptophan is present at the end of the CDR3, so a read error is the likely explanation. The limits of the CDR3 on the DNA are not certain, so only TCRdb's listed CDR3 is given. This chain links TRBV27 with TRBJ1-1. The germline V gene has CDR1 MNHEY and CDR2 SMNVEV (reference sequence). The CDR3 length equals 10 residues, ends included. The CDR3 here is CASSSTYRPG.

This clone turned up a few times. This rearrangement joins TRBV29-1 to TRBJ2-3; no definite D call. CDR1 is SQVTM, CDR2 ANQGSEA, per germline. The CDR3 has 11 residues. Deletions cut 7 bases from V and 6 bases from J, with 11 bases between. As DNA, the CDR3 is TGCAGCGCGACCCCTAGGGATACGCAGTATTTT. As protein: CSATPRDTQYF.

The rearrangement joins TRBV28 to TRBJ2-7; a possible D gene is TRBD1 (5 bases). Germline V CDR1 and CDR2: MDHEN, SYDVKM. V was shortened by 6 bases and J by 6 bases, with 9 bases between the two germline ends. The CDR3 extends over 11 amino acids. The CDR3 region is CASSREGEQYF. The CDR3 nucleotides are TGTGCCAGCAGCAGGGAAGGCGAGCAGTACTTC.